These 13 T cell receptor beta chains share one sample of origin, sequenced in a study of blood T cell repertoires in COVID-19. Here immunoSEQ multiplex PCR was the method, and the copy in TCRdb shows in-frame clones only, minus some. Among over 350,000 clones listed, about 86% were seen once. Sample: PBMCs or T cells enriched from blood (not recorded which). The source of these receptors is a woman between 50 and 59 years old who had recovered from COVID-19.

V gene TRBV5-6 combines with J gene TRBJ1-1; the D gene is possibly TRBD1 (5 bases). The V gene's germline CDR1 is SGHDT and CDR2 YYEEEE. The CDR3 extends over 17 amino acids. The ends were cut back, 1 base at V and 4 bases at J, with 20 bases in the middle. CDR3 sequence: CASSLRRGGIGATEAFF. CDR3 DNA sequence: TGTGCCAGCAGCTTGAGGAGGGGTGGGATTGGGGCCACTGAAGCTTTCTTT.

This clone showed up just a few times. The chain couples TRBV19 to TRBJ1-5; possibly TRBD1 for D (5 bases). CDR1 and CDR2 from the germline V gene are LNHDA and SQIVND (reference sequence). Between the trimmed V and J ends, which lost 6 bases and 0 bases, there was a span of 12 bases. CDR3 size: 15 residues. As DNA, the CDR3 is TGTGCCAGTAGCGGGGGATCTAATAGCAATCAGCCCCAGCATTTT. The encoded protein is CASSGGSNSNQPQHF.

CDR3 protein: CASSQGTADPYGYTF. The CDR3 nucleotides read TGTGCCAGCAGCCAAGGGACAGCGGACCCCTATGGCTACACCTTC. The chain recombines TRBV3-1 (or the pseudogene TRBV3-2) with TRBJ1-2; maybe TRBD1 (6 bases). Trimming cost V 1 base and J 4 bases, with 13 bases left between them. CDR1 is LGHDT, CDR2 YNNKEL, per germline (reference sequence). The CDR3 contains 15 residues.

This chain connects TRBV4-1 to TRBJ2-2; perhaps TRBD2 as D (5 bases). Trimming removed 2 bases at V and 5 bases at J, with 12 bases between. This CDR3 has 15 residues. Germline V CDR1 and CDR2: MGHRA, YSYEKL. CDR3 sequence (DNA): TGCGCCAGCAGCCAAAATCCCGGGGAGACCGGGGAGCTGTTTTTT. Protein: CASSQNPGETGELFF.

The chain links TRBV28 to TRBJ1-1; 7 nucleotides agree with TRBD1. The CDR3 spans 15 residues. The V gene's germline CDR1 is MDHEN and CDR2 SYDVKM. V dropped 4 bases and J dropped 0; count of bases not matched to a gene: 5. CDR3 sequence (DNA): TGTGCCAGCAGTTCCCGACAGGGCTTGAACACTGAAGCTTTCTTT. Translated: CASSSRQGLNTEAFF.

This rearrangement joins TRBV7-2 to TRBJ2-2, with TRBD2 as a possible D gene (6 bases). Trimming stripped 6 bases from V and 0 bases from J, with 14 bases between. CDR1 is SGHTA and CDR2 is FQGNSA in the germline V gene. This CDR3 is 16 amino acids long. The CDR3 coding sequence is TGTGCCAGCAGGCCGGAGGGCAGTACGAACACCGGGGAGCTGTTTTTT. Translating it yields CASRPEGSTNTGELFF.

This chain links TRBV3-1 (or the pseudogene TRBV3-2) with TRBJ1-3; D call uncertain. The length of the CDR3 is 18 residues. Trimming cost V 3 bases and J 0 bases, with 18 bases left between them. Germline CDR1 and CDR2: LGHDT and YNNKEL (reference sequence). CDR3 protein: CASSQRPTSFSSGNTIYF. The CDR3 coding sequence is TGTGCCAGCAGCCAGCGCCCAACCTCTTTTAGCTCTGGAAACACCATATATTTT.

About this clone itself: At the DNA level, this CDR3 is encoded by other sequences in the same sample as well. V and J are TRBV5-1 and TRBJ2-2; 7 nucleotides match TRBD1. The CDR3 sequence is 15 residues long. The junction had 5 bases not matched to a gene; V was cut back by 4 bases and J by 2 bases. The V gene's germline CDR1 is SGHRS and CDR2 YFSETQ. The CDR3 coding sequence is TGCGCCAGCAGCCCCGGGACAGCTAACACCGGGGAGCTGTTTTTT. The encoded protein is CASSPGTANTGELFF.

J is TRBJ1-1 and V is TRBV3-1 (or the pseudogene TRBV3-2), with D tentatively TRBD1 (6 bases). CDR3 length equals 15 residues. Trimming took off 4 bases at V and 9 bases at J, with 21 bases between the two ends. Germline V gives CDR1 LGHDT, CDR2 YNNKEL (reference sequence). The chain's CDR3 is CASSPIDATGTKAFF. CDR3 nucleotide sequence: TGTGCCAGCAGCCCGATCGACGCCACAGGGACTAAAGCTTTCTTT.

The gene calls are TRBV5-1 and TRBJ1-6; TRBD1 agrees at 9 bases. The CDR3 extends over 16 amino acids. Germline CDR1 is SGHRS and CDR2 is YFSETQ. Losses at the gene ends were 0 bases for V and 9 bases for J; bases not matched to a gene: 7. DNA for the CDR3: TGCGCCAGCAGCTTGGAACCAACAGGGGGCGGTTCACCCCTCCACTTT. Encoded protein: CASSLEPTGGGSPLHF.

J is TRBJ1-4 and V is TRBV4-1, with D possibly matching TRBD1 (5 bases). Germline-derived CDR1 and CDR2 are MGHRA and YSYEKL. The V gene lost 3 bases and the J gene lost 1 base, with 15 bases spanning the gap. This CDR3 region has 17 residues. CDR3 nucleotide sequence: TGCGCCAGCAGCCACCCAGTCCCAGGGAAAACTAATGAAAAACTGTTTTTT. Its protein product is CASSHPVPGKTNEKLFF.

V and J are TRBV28 and TRBJ1-1; D unclear. Germline V lookup: CDR1 MDHEN, CDR2 SYDVKM. With 4 bases removed from V and 1 base from J, the gap between germline ends came to 4 bases. The CDR3 extends over 12 amino acids. The CDR3 bases are TGTGCCAGCAGTTACAAGAACACTGAAGCTTTCTTT. This codes for CASSYKNTEAFF.

The CDR3 is CASSKDRENTEAFF. The CDR3 DNA follows: TGTGCCAGCAGTAAGGACAGGGAGAACACTGAAGCTTTCTTT. The chain carries TRBV2 and TRBJ1-1; 8 bases fit TRBD1. This CDR3 spans 14 amino acids. V lost 5 bases and J lost 1; bases outside the gene matches: 3. Germline CDR1 is SNHLY and CDR2 is FYNNEI.